Listed below are T cell receptor beta chains from one sample, sequenced in a study of cytomegalovirus exposure and HLA in healthy donors. Measured with immunoSEQ multiplex PCR; TCRdb has only the in-frame clones, and not every one. The repertoire has about 190,000 clones, 70% to 80% of them found once; the top ten carry around 2.2%. Sequencing was done on a sample of PBMCs. The source is a woman between 25 and 40 years old in good health and CMV-seropositive. The CDR3 runs from the conserved cysteine through the conserved F or W. A D gene is named only where the DNA matches it firmly. Expanded clones get a size class; other rows say once, few or many, or leave the size out.

abundance | d_gene | j_gene | v_gene | CDR3aa | CDR3nt
NA | NA | TRBJ1-4 | TRBV15 | CATSRAGQPRNEKLFF | TGTGCCACCAGCAGAGCAGGACAGCCTCGCAATGAAAAACTGTTTTTT
once | NA | TRBJ2-7 | TRBV2 | CASSERDYSYEQYF | TGTGCCAGCAGTGAACGAGACTACTCCTACGAGCAGTACTTC
NA | NA | TRBJ2-5 | TRBV13 | CASSLLSSGIEETQYF | TGTGCCAGCAGCTTACTCTCTTCAGGAATCGAAGAGACCCAGTACTTC
NA | NA | TRBJ1-6 | TRBV2 | CASSDRGGNNSPLHF | TGTGCCAGCAGTGATCGGGGGGGTAATAATTCACCCCTCCACTTT
few | TRBD1 | TRBJ2-7 | TRBV5-1 | CASSGQGLDEQYF | TGCGCCAGCAGCGGACAGGGTTTGGACGAGCAGTACTTC
few | NA | TRBJ2-2 | TRBV5-1 | CASSYTLGDTGELFF | TGCGCCAGCAGCTATACGTTGGGAGACACCGGGGAGCTGTTTTTT
NA | NA | TRBJ1-1 | TRBV19 | CASSLRGSMNTEAFF | TGTGCCAGTAGTCTCCGAGGTTCTATGAACACTGAAGCTTTCTTT
NA | NA | TRBJ2-2 | TRBV2 | CASSASGGELFF | TGTGCCAGCAGCGCTTCGGGCGGGGAGCTGTTTTTT
NA | NA | TRBJ2-1 | TRBV7-2 | CASSLESAGEQFF | TGTGCCAGCAGCTTAGAGTCAGCGGGTGAGCAGTTCTTC
once | TRBD1 | TRBJ2-2 | TRBV10-3 | CAIRTGTANTGELFF | TGTGCCATCAGGACCGGGACAGCTAACACCGGGGAGCTGTTTTTT
few | TRBD2 | TRBJ2-7 | TRBV6-5 | CASRLTGLAGREQYF | TGTGCCAGCAGACTCACGGGACTAGCGGGAAGGGAGCAGTACTTC
NA | NA | TRBJ2-2 | TRBV27 | CASRRGHGNTGELFF | TGTGCCAGCCGACGGGGTCACGGGAACACCGGGGAGCTGTTTTTT
NA | NA | TRBJ2-7 | TRBV7-2 | CASSLVEAGEQYF | TGTGCCAGCAGCTTAGTAGAGGCTGGCGAGCAGTACTTC
NA | NA | TRBJ1-4 | TRBV5-1 | CASSRDNSNEKLFF | TGCGCCAGCAGCCGCGACAACTCTAATGAAAAACTGTTTTTT
NA | NA | TRBJ2-2 | TRBV30 | CAWGWGPNTGELFF | TGTGCCTGGGGCTGGGGCCCAAACACCGGGGAGCTGTTTTTT
NA | NA | TRBJ2-5 | TRBV27 | CASSLGPSQETQYF | TGTGCCAGCAGTTTAGGGCCTTCCCAAGAGACCCAGTACTTC
NA | TRBD2 | TRBJ2-3 | TRBV2 | CASSVLNVAGGMSTDTQYF | TGTGCCAGCAGTGTTTTAAATGTCGCGGGAGGGATGAGCACAGATACGCAGTATTTT
NA | TRBD1 | TRBJ1-1 | TRBV9 | CASSVLGTGLTEAFF | TGTGCCAGCAGCGTACTTGGGACAGGGCTCACTGAAGCTTTCTTT
few | NA | TRBJ1-6 | TRBV7-2 | CASSAQWSYNSPLHF | TGTGCCAGCAGCGCCCAGTGGTCCTATAATTCACCCCTCCACTTT
NA | NA | TRBJ2-1 | TRBV28 | CASRRGRDNEQFF | TGTGCCAGCCGCAGAGGCAGGGACAATGAGCAGTTCTTC
NA | TRBD1 | TRBJ2-2 | TRBV25-1 | CASSEARGGFTGELFF | TGTGCCAGCAGTGAAGCAAGAGGGGGCTTCACCGGGGAGCTGTTTTTT
NA | NA | TRBJ1-5 | TRBV30 | CAWGGVVGEPQHF | TGTGCCTGGGGTGGCGTGGTCGGGGAGCCCCAGCATTTT
NA | TRBD2 | TRBJ2-4 | TRBV7-2 | CASSLVSGKGAGGRNIQYF | TGTGCCAGCAGCTTAGTTAGTGGGAAAGGAGCGGGAGGTAGGAACATTCAGTACTTC
NA | TRBD1 | TRBJ1-5 | TRBV6-1 | CASNRGGPQHF | TGTGCCAGCAACAGGGGAGGGCCCCAGCATTTT
NA | NA | TRBJ2-2 | TRBV5-1 | CASSRGNRGTGELFF | TGCGCCAGCAGCAGGGGTAACCGTGGGACCGGGGAGCTGTTTTTT
few | NA | TRBJ1-2 | TRBV27 | CASRPRATFFYGYTF | TGTGCCAGCAGGCCGAGGGCAACCTTTTTCTATGGCTACACCTTC
NA | TRBD2 | TRBJ2-1 | TRBV5-6 | CASSLAGGVYNEQFF | TGTGCCAGCAGCTTGGCCGGGGGGGTCTACAATGAGCAGTTCTTC
NA | TRBD2 | TRBJ2-3 | TRBV7-2 | CASSFNRASGGADTQYF | TGTGCCAGCAGCTTCAATCGGGCTAGCGGGGGGGCAGATACGCAGTATTTT
NA | NA | TRBJ1-1 | TRBV28 | CASSSPLGAEAFF | TGTGCCAGCAGTTCCCCTTTAGGGGCTGAAGCTTTCTTT
NA | TRBD2 | TRBJ2-7 | TRBV5-1 | CASSRTSVEAYEQYF | TGCGCCAGCAGTAGGACTAGCGTCGAGGCCTACGAGCAGTACTTC
once | NA | TRBJ1-2 | TRBV19 | CASSMAVGTFNYGYTF | TGTGCCAGTAGTATGGCCGTGGGCACTTTTAACTATGGCTACACCTTC
NA | NA | TRBJ2-1 | TRBV29-1 | CSVRKPSDEQFF | TGCAGCGTTCGAAAACCCAGCGATGAGCAGTTCTTC
NA | TRBD2 | TRBJ2-1 | TRBV5-5 | CASSSEALAGNFWDNEQFF | TGTGCCAGCAGCTCTGAGGCTCTAGCGGGTAATTTTTGGGACAATGAGCAGTTCTTC
few | NA | TRBJ1-5 | TRBV30 | CAWTGFPGGQPQHF | TGTGCCTGGACAGGGTTCCCTGGCGGTCAGCCCCAGCATTTT
NA | NA | TRBJ1-5 | TRBV5-8 | CASRMAGSNQPQHF | TGTGCCAGCAGGATGGCAGGGAGCAATCAGCCCCAGCATTTT
NA | NA | TRBJ2-3 | TRBV6-1 | CASSEAWAGKQYF | TGTGCCAGCAGTGAAGCGTGGGCAGGGAAGCAGTATTTT
NA | TRBD1 | TRBJ1-1 | TRBV7-9 | CASSLVRGGTGDAFF | TGTGCCAGCAGCTTAGTAAGAGGGGGGACAGGGGACGCTTTCTTT
NA | NA | TRBJ1-6 | TRBV28 | CASSLSSPPLHF | TGTGCCAGCAGTTTATCGTCCCCACCCCTCCACTTT
NA | TRBD1 | TRBJ1-2 | TRBV6-5 | CASYRGLGYGYTF | TGTGCCAGTTACAGGGGCCTTGGCTATGGCTACACCTTC
NA | TRBD2 | TRBJ2-3 | TRBV4-1 | CASSLMGGYTDTQYF | TGCGCCAGCAGCCTAATGGGGGGGTACACAGATACGCAGTATTTT
NA | NA | TRBJ1-1 | TRBV30 | CAWSVRQAVTEAFF | TGTGCCTGGAGTGTACGACAGGCAGTCACTGAAGCTTTCTTT
NA | NA | TRBJ2-7 | TRBV6-5 | CASSYIGSPPGEQYF | TGTGCCAGCAGTTACATTGGCTCACCACCTGGTGAGCAGTACTTC
NA | TRBD1 | TRBJ1-4 | TRBV5-4 | CASSLDRARDEKLFF | TGTGCCAGCAGCTTAGACAGGGCGAGGGACGAAAAACTGTTTTTT
NA | NA | TRBJ2-7 | TRBV10-3 | CAIGRDRTYEQYF | TGTGCCATCGGGCGGGACAGAACCTACGAGCAGTACTTC
NA | TRBD2 | TRBJ2-2 | TRBV5-1 | CASSFSPLGLAGGPSSGELFF | TGCGCCAGCAGCTTTTCTCCCCTGGGGCTAGCGGGAGGGCCGAGTTCCGGGGAGCTGTTTTTT
NA | TRBD1 | TRBJ2-1 | TRBV29-1 | CSVRRQGYNEQFF | TGCAGCGTCCGCCGACAGGGGTACAATGAGCAGTTCTTC